This entry lists 12 T cell receptor beta chains sequenced from one sample in a study of T cells in localized non-small cell lung cancer. Some clones are missing from TCRdb's copy, which holds only in-frame ones; the method was immunoSEQ multiplex PCR. The data show 70,000 or so clones, around 85% seen once. The sample in question was peripheral blood, obtained before any cancer treatment. The receptors shown here come from a female donor aged 60 or older with stage I lung adenocarcinoma.

The V and J genes are TRBV19 and TRBJ2-5; the D gene is possibly TRBD2 (7 bases). The germline V gene encodes CDR1 LNHDA and CDR2 SQIVND (reference sequence). Trimming took off 7 bases at V and 2 bases at J, with 14 bases between the two ends. CDR3 size: 14 residues. The CDR3, as DNA: TGTGCCAGTACCGAGGGGGGGCAGCAAGAGACCCAGTACTTC. Protein: CASTEGGQQETQYF. The full variable domain, rest sourced from reference TRBV19 and TRBJ2-5, is DGGITQSPKYLFRKEGQNVTLSCEQNLNHDAMYWYRQDPGQGLRLIYYSQIVNDFQKGDIAEGYSVSREKKESFPLTVTSAQKNPTAFYLCASTEGGQQETQYFGPGTRLLVL.

The rearrangement joins TRBV15 to TRBJ2-3; 8 nucleotides match TRBD1. This CDR3 contains 18 residues. The germline V gene has CDR1 LNHNV and CDR2 YYDKDF (reference sequence). V shed 5 bases, J shed 1 base, and the junction held 14 bases outside the gene matches. In DNA form, the CDR3 reads TGTGCCACCAGCGTCGGACAGGGTAGTGGCATCGGCACAGATACGCAGTATTTT. Translating it yields CATSVGQGSGIGTDTQYF. Full variable domain (missing parts from reference TRBV15 and TRBJ2-3): DAMVIQNPRYQVTQFGKPVTLSCSQTLNHNVMYWYQQKSSQAPKLLFHYYDKDFNNEADTPDNFQSRRPNTSFCFLDIRSPGLGDTAMYLCATSVGQGSGIGTDTQYFGPGTRLTVL.

This chain links TRBV5-1 with TRBJ2-1; possibly TRBD2 for D (6 bases). The CDR3 totals 16 residues. Deletions cut 4 bases from V and 2 bases from J, with 16 bases between. CDR1 and CDR2 (germline): SGHRS, YFSETQ. The CDR3 region has the DNA TGCGCCAGCAGCCTAGTTGGGGGGTCCCCCTACAATGAGCAGTTCTTC. Protein: CASSLVGGSPYNEQFF.

This sequence joins TRBV2 and TRBJ2-2; 7 bases line up with TRBD1. The germline V gene encodes CDR1 SNHLY and CDR2 FYNNEI. The junction had 11 bases not matched to a gene; V was cut back by 3 bases and J by 4 bases. This CDR3 region has 17 residues. The CDR3 region is CASSDFPDRATTGELFF. The DNA for the CDR3 is TGTGCCAGCAGTGATTTCCCCGACAGGGCGACCACCGGGGAGCTGTTTTTT.

The J gene is TRBJ2-5, the V gene TRBV2, with D maybe TRBD1 (6 bases). With the DNA end fitting TRBJ2-7 better, the J assignment may be wrong. Germline V CDR1 and CDR2: SNHLY, FYNNEI. This CDR3 region has 14 residues. The chain's CDR3 is CASSESTGGYEQYF. The CDR3 DNA is TGTGCCAGCAGTGAATCGACAGGAGGATACGAGCAGTACTTC.

The chain joins TRBV5-4 to TRBJ2-6; D is perhaps TRBD1 or TRBD2 (6 bases each). The CDR3 runs to 16 residues. The V gene's germline CDR1 is SGHNT and CDR2 YYREEE (reference sequence). V lost 1 base and J lost 4, with 12 bases in between. The CDR3 nucleotides are TGTGCCAGCAGCTTGCCGGGGGCGCTCGGGGCCAACGTCCTGACTTTC. This sequence encodes CASSLPGALGANVLTF.

This clone was observed once. V and J are TRBV5-6 and TRBJ1-6, with D maybe TRBD1 (5 bases). Per the germline V gene, CDR1 is SGHDT and CDR2 is YYEEEE. V was trimmed by 4 bases and J by 7 bases, leaving 12 bases between them. The CDR3 has 14 residues. CDR3 sequence (DNA): TGTGCCAGCAGCCGGGGACGGGGGAATTCACCCCTCCACTTT. It specifies CASSRGRGNSPLHF.

The count of this clone is one. The rearrangement uses TRBV11-2 and TRBJ2-7; TRBD2 matches at 12 bases. The germline V gene encodes CDR1 SGHAT and CDR2 FQNNGV. The CDR3 sequence is 16 residues long. V lost 5 bases, J lost 3 bases, and 8 bases stayed unmatched. Here the CDR3 reads CASSQLTSGSVYEQYF. CDR3 bases: TGTGCCAGCAGCCAGCTGACTAGCGGGAGCGTCTACGAGCAGTACTTC.

V gene TRBV2 combines with J gene TRBJ1-2, with D possibly TRBD1 on 5 matching bases. The CDR3 runs to 12 residues. The V gene lost 7 bases and the J gene lost 4 bases, with 10 bases spanning the gap. Germline V gene sequence: CDR1 SNHLY, CDR2 FYNNEI. CDR3 in amino acids: CASTQGTYGYTF. CDR3 DNA sequence: TGTGCCAGCACTCAGGGTACCTATGGCTACACCTTC.

The chain couples TRBV5-5 to TRBJ2-1, with a weak D call TRBD2 (6 bases). This CDR3 spans 16 amino acids. CDR1 and CDR2 (germline): SGHKS, YYEKEE (reference sequence). The V end was cut by 4 bases, the J end by 2 bases, with 16 bases between. CDR3 DNA: TGTGCCAGCAGCCGAGGGGCGCGCGGGACCTACAATGAGCAGTTCTTC. Encoded protein: CASSRGARGTYNEQFF.

CDR3 sequence reads: CASSSYNEQFF. The CDR3 coding sequence is TGTGCCAGCAGTTCCTACAATGAGCAGTTCTTC. The chain joins TRBV2 to TRBJ2-1; D ambiguous. Germline V gene data show CDR1 as SNHLY and CDR2 as FYNNEI. This CDR3 spans 11 amino acids. Trimming stripped 5 bases from V and 1 base from J, with 0 bases between.

This clone was observed a few times. The chain has TRBV9 and TRBJ1-6, with 10 bases identical to TRBD1. The CDR3 runs to 19 residues. Germline assignment: CDR1 SGDLS and CDR2 YYNGEE. The ends lost 4 bases at V and 0 bases at J; junction bases unmatched: 10. The CDR3 is CASSPPGQGRTSYNSPLHF. In DNA, the CDR3 is TGTGCCAGCAGCCCTCCGGGACAGGGGAGGACCTCCTATAATTCACCCCTCCACTTT.